This T cell receptor (beta chain) was identified in a study of blood T cell repertoires in COVID-19. Background on the study: From the United States, Italy and Spain came samples of acute and convalescent COVID-19. T cells, B-cell-depleted T cells, or PBMCs provided the cDNA or gDNA that served as material.

This CDR3 spans 15 amino acids. V lost 4 bases to trimming and J lost 4 bases; unmatched junction nucleotides: 6. Germline CDR1 and CDR2: SQVTM and ANQGSEA. As processed by the authors: It was from reference gene primer amplification that nucleated cell counts were estimated. The data were produced by immunoSEQ multiplex PCR, yet TCRdb's version contains in-frame clones alone and is incomplete. That table supplies the V and J calls and clone size; D and trimming were determined from the DNA. The table has about 150,000 clones, about nine tenths seen once. Sequencing was done on a sample of peripheral blood. The source of this sequence is a woman aged 70-85 years with acute or convalescent COVID-19. V usage is TRBV29-1 and J usage is TRBJ2-3; TRBD2 matches at 12 bases. As DNA, the CDR3 is TGCAGCGTTGTGCCCGCTAGCGGGGGGGCAGATACGCAGTATTTT. It yields the protein CSVVPASGGADTQYF.